The text below deals with one T cell receptor (beta chain). The protocol was immunoSEQ multiplex PCR, while the TCRdb copy is restricted to in-frame clones and leaves out a portion. The table records some 80,000 clones, around 80% of them present only once. Germline V lookup: CDR1 SGHTA, CDR2 FQGNSA. Trimming at V came to 2 bases and at J to 4 bases, leaving 10 bases not matched to a gene. The CDR3 has 16 amino acids. The sample belongs to a study of T cell clones after liver transplantation. The receptor comes from a human patient who received a liver transplant. The graft donor may have contributed some T cells. Source: CD4+ T cells from blood, taken roughly 48 months after liver transplant. The chain employs TRBV7-2 and TRBJ2-5; 7 bases agree with TRBD2. CDR3 sequence (DNA): TGTGCCAGCAGCTTAAGCTCCGCGGGAGTGGTAGAGACCCAGTACTTC. Its protein product is CASSLSSAGVVETQYF. Full variable domain (missing parts from reference TRBV7-2 and TRBJ2-5): GAGVSQSPSNKVTEKGKDVELRCDPISGHTALYWYRQSLGQGLEFLIYFQGNSAPDKSGLPSDRFSAERTGGSVSTLTIQRTQQEDSAVYLCASSLSSAGVVETQYFGPGTRLLVL.